The clone carrying this T cell receptor beta chain was detected a few times. Its antigen is unidentified. The CDR3 end shows no conserved phenylalanine or tryptophan, and so a read error is likely. With 500 ng total RNA as template and a constant-region primer, TCR beta cDNA was made. Researchers made the TCR beta libraries by running three nested multiplex PCR rounds with slightly modified ARM-PCR. Both of the initial two PCR rounds ran for about 11 cycles and employed TRBV1-TRBV30 forward primers alongside a C-beta reverse primer. TCRdb re-derived calls from the multiplex PCR reads in MiXCR, one entry per CDR3 protein. This table has under 45,000 distinct CDR3 sequences, 74% appearing once. The data were obtained in a study of tumor-infiltrating lymphocytes in primary liver carcinoma. Study-wide background: Samples returned roughly 3.65 to 7.13 million productive TCRbeta reads each. Read depth did not differ significantly between tissue types. Study results and limitations: Compared with tumor region pairs, tumor-adjacent and tumor-blood pairs overlapped less.

The source material, roughly 18-31 mg of unsorted bulk tissue, was used to co-extract RNA and DNA. Surgeons treated the primary liver carcinoma of the patients by surgical resection. V was pared by 8 bases and J by 4 bases, with 12 bases between. The CDR3 covers 12 residues. The V gene's germline CDR1 is ENHRY and CDR2 SYGVKD. The chain is built from TRBV10-3 and TRBJ2-7; perhaps D is TRBD1 or TRBD2 (6 bases each). Sequencing was carried out using liver tumor tissue from sampling region 4. Subset defined: tumor region T4, right-lateral pole. The receptor was isolated from a middle-aged man with primary liver carcinoma and hepatitis B virus infection. The CDR3 sequence: CAIGLGGYEQYL. In nucleotides, the CDR3 is TGTGCCATCGGGCTAGGGGGGTACGAGCAGTACTTA.